This TCR beta chain emerged from a study of blood T cell repertoires in COVID-19. The Seattle site enrolled patients during active infection and followed them longitudinally. V lost 5 bases to trimming and J lost 1 base; unmatched junction nucleotides: 7. CDR3 length: 16 amino acids. Germline-derived CDR1 and CDR2 are SGHVS and FQNEAQ. Profiling relied on immunoSEQ multiplex PCR, and the TCRdb table lists in-frame clones only, not all of them. In the table there are around 94,000 clones, 87% of which are singletons. The sample comprised peripheral blood. The V and J genes are TRBV7-8 and TRBJ1-1; TRBD1 matches at 10 bases. This receptor was taken from a woman aged 50 to 65 with COVID-19, enrolled during active disease. The chain's CDR3 is CASSLRDRGSNTEAFF. The CDR3 nucleotides read TGTGCCAGCAGCCTCCGGGACAGGGGATCGAACACTGAAGCTTTCTTT.